This TCR beta chain was documented in a study of OX40 agonist ivuxolimab in advanced cancers. About the study: Among those treated, three patients had partial responses, one with hepatocellular carcinoma and two with cutaneous melanoma.

Sequenced by immunoSEQ multiplex PCR; TCRdb stores in-frame clones only, minus some. Of roughly 41,000 clones in the sample, roughly nine tenths were seen once. General study points: With doses of 0.1-3.0 mg/kg, partial responders showed among the lowest clonal expansion.

This clone was detected only a few times. Its antigen is currently unknown. V was cut by 4 bases and J by 5 bases, with 15 bases left in between. The CDR3 runs 16 residues. Germline lookup yields CDR1 SEHNR and CDR2 FQNEAQ (reference sequence). The clonotype was recovered from an adult with an advanced solid tumor such as melanoma, head and neck, liver or kidney cancer. The gene calls are TRBV7-9 and TRBJ1-6, with D perhaps matching TRBD1 (6 bases). Sample: CD4+ or CD8+ T cells sorted from blood, taken in a trial of the OX40 agonist ivuxolimab. The CDR3 sequence is CASSSLGGVDNSPLHF. The CDR3 bases are TGTGCCAGCAGCTCACTAGGGGGAGTGGATAATTCACCCCTCCACTTT.